The 9 T cell receptor beta chains in this list originate from one sample, sequenced in a study of Graves' ophthalmopathy and Graves' hyperthyroidism. RNA transcripts were the template, and TCR beta CDR3 regions were amplified from them. The first-round RT-PCR employed HTBI primers together with the Qiagen OneStep RT-PCR kit. A multiplex PCR was then performed as the second round. Via MiXCR, TCRdb re-called the multiplex PCR reads, giving one row per CDR3 protein. The sample carries about 550,000 distinct CDR3 sequences, approximately 37% recorded once. Material for sequencing was peripheral blood or thyroid tissue (not recorded which). Receptors were obtained from an adult man with Graves' hyperthyroidism.

This clonotype was picked up many times. This chain uses TRBV5-1 with TRBJ2-7; maybe TRBD2 (5 bases). V shed 3 bases and J shed 5 bases, with 12 bases lying between them. The CDR3 covers 13 residues. CDR1 and CDR2 from the germline V gene are SGHRS and YFSETQ. CDR3 in DNA: TGCGCCAGCAGCTCCGTAGTGGAGGACGAGCAGTACTTC. It specifies CASSSVVEDEQYF.

This clonotype was counted at least ten times. The chain recombines TRBV24-1 with TRBJ1-2; D ambiguous. The CDR3 sequence is 12 residues long. Germline CDR1 KGHDR, CDR2 SFDVKD. Trimming took off 3 bases at V and 7 bases at J, with 8 bases between the two ends. CDR3 DNA sequence: TGTGCCACCAGTGATCGGACGGGTGGCTACACCTTC. This sequence encodes CATSDRTGGYTF.

This clonotype has a count of ten or more. The chain carries TRBV20-1 and TRBJ2-5; TRBD1 aligns across 7 bases. V shed 5 bases and J 1 base; nucleotides not matched to a gene: 4. CDR3 length: 13 residues. Germline V CDR1 and CDR2: DFQATT, SNEGSKA (reference sequence). The CDR3 here is CSAYRGTQETQYF. In DNA form, the CDR3 reads TGCAGTGCTTACAGGGGAACCCAAGAGACCCAGTACTTC.

As to this clonotype: Since a much larger clone is just one base distant, this may be a read error. In this CDR3 the conserved last residue, phenylalanine or tryptophan, is missing, so a read error is likely. The chain recombines TRBV5-1 with TRBJ1-2, with 11 bases lining up with TRBD1. From germline, CDR1 is SGHRS and CDR2 YFSETQ. The CDR3 covers 14 residues. Unmatched junction bases numbered 4, after V lost 4 bases and J lost 5 bases. In DNA form, the CDR3 reads TGCGCCAGCAGCCAGGGACAGGGGGTTTATGGCTACACCGTC. Translation gives CASSQGQGVYGYTV.

This clonotype was seen a few times. The gene calls are TRBV19 and TRBJ1-2; 12 bases are a match to TRBD1. The CDR3 extends over 16 amino acids. J was trimmed by 8 bases and V by 5 bases; bases with no gene match: 12. Looked up from germline, CDR1 is LNHDA and CDR2 is SQIVND (reference sequence). The CDR3 nucleotides read TGTGCCAGTAGTCAGCCCCCGGGACAGGGGGCGCTGGGCTACACCTTC. It codes for CASSQPPGQGALGYTF.

This clonotype appeared a few times. The chain recombines TRBV12-3 or TRBV12-4 with TRBJ1-2; TRBD1 matches at 10 bases. This CDR3 comprises 16 residues. J lost 6 bases, V lost 2 bases, and 9 bases had no gene match. DNA of the CDR3: TGTGCCAGCAGTTTACCCCTGACAGGGGGCATGGATGGCTACACCTTC. It encodes CASSLPLTGGMDGYTF.

The J gene is TRBJ2-7, the V gene TRBV12-5; 7 bases are shared with TRBD1. The germline CDR1 and CDR2 sequences are LGHNT and FRNRAP. V lost 1 base to trimming and J lost 0 bases; unmatched junction nucleotides: 3. The CDR3 spans 15 residues. CDR3 DNA: TGTGCTAGTGGTTTGGATGGGACAGTCTCCTACGAGCAGTACTTC. This translates into CASGLDGTVSYEQYF. Together with reference TRBV12-5 and TRBJ2-7, the CDR3 gives the full variable domain: DARVTQTPRHKVTEMGQEVTMRCQPILGHNTVFWYRQTMMQGLELLAYFRNRAPLDDSGMPKDRFSAEMPDATLATLKIQPSEPRDSAVYFCASGLDGTVSYEQYFGPGTRLTVT.

This clonotype occurred a few times. The V and J genes are TRBV20-1 and TRBJ1-5, with a tentative D call TRBD1 (6 bases). Germline-derived CDR1 and CDR2 are DFQATT and SNEGSKA (reference sequence). The CDR3 runs to 15 residues. V lost 4 bases, J lost 6 bases, and 19 bases lay in between. Written as DNA, the CDR3 is TGCAGTGCTATCAGTATACGGGACAACCCTCAGCCCCAGCATTTT. Residues: CSAISIRDNPQPQHF.

This clonotype was counted once. Just one base apart from a much larger clone, this may be a read error. The chain employs TRBV12-3 or TRBV12-4 and TRBJ1-5; the D is unclear. The V and J ends lost 7 bases and 3 bases respectively, with 10 bases between them. The CDR3 consists of 13 residues. The CDR3 spells CASNKGFNQPQHF. CDR3 nucleotides: TGTGCCAGCAATAAGGGTTTCAATCAGCCCCAGCATTTT.